Given below is one TCR beta chain in context. Germline V gives CDR1 SGHAT, CDR2 FQNNGV. With 2 bases removed from V and 2 bases from J, the gap between germline ends came to 10 bases. The CDR3 has 15 amino acids. This specimen belongs to a study of blood T cell repertoires in COVID-19. Study in general: Researchers got acute and convalescent COVID-19 samples from the United States, Italy and Spain.

Participants were aged about 18 to 90 years, lived in over 20 US areas, and enrolled virtually. Cohort assignment relied on participant-reported clinical history. Original methodology: Researchers report that nucleated cell counts were estimated from reference gene primer amplification. TCRdb's copy holds only in-frame clones and misses some; the assay was immunoSEQ multiplex PCR. The D gene and trimming were derived from the DNA, and the V and J assignments and clone size from that table. The sample includes almost 250,000 clones, about 82% of them seen just once. The sample comprised PBMCs or T cells enriched from blood (not recorded which). The chain couples TRBV11-2 to TRBJ1-5; D is unclear. This receptor was obtained from a woman aged 45-65 years with acute COVID-19. The CDR3 nucleotides read TGTGCCAGCAGCTTACGATCCGGGGGCAATCAGCCCCAGCATTTT. Translated: CASSLRSGGNQPQHF. The full variable domain, rest sourced from reference TRBV11-2 and TRBJ1-5, is EAGVAQSPRYKIIEKRQSVAFWCNPISGHATLYWYQQILGQGPKLLIQFQNNGVVDDSQLPKDRFSAERLKGVDSTLKIQPAKLEDSAVYLCASSLRSGGNQPQHFGDGTRLSIL.